This T cell receptor beta chain emerged from a study of OX40 agonist ivuxolimab in advanced cancers. The wider study: Therapy given before enrollment (anti-PD-1, anti-PD-L1 or anti-CTLA-4) was allowed, and around 40% had some.

The CDR3 runs 15 residues. V was clipped by 1 base and J by 6 bases, with 13 bases between them. Germline CDR1 MNHNS, CDR2 SASEGT. Libraries were prepared by immunoSEQ multiplex PCR; TCRdb keeps only in-frame clonotypes and omits some of them. Counted here are approximately 82,000 clones, 75% to 90% occurring once; the ten biggest clones make up approximately 0.54%. Sequenced here: CD4+ or CD8+ T cells sorted from blood, sampled in a trial of the OX40 agonist ivuxolimab. The sequence derives from an adult with an advanced solid tumor such as melanoma, head and neck, liver or kidney cancer. The chain links TRBV6-1 to TRBJ1-5; the D is unclear. CDR3 sequence reads: CASSEGTINGQPQHF. DNA of the CDR3: TGTGCCAGCAGTGAAGGGACCATCAACGGTCAGCCCCAGCATTTT.